The 22 T cell receptor beta chains in this list originate from one sample, sequenced in a study of metastatic and nonmetastatic thyroid tumors (dated by TCRdb to the early 2020s). Library prep was done by PCR. Sequencing used an Illumina HiSeq 4000. TCRdb itself trimmed the public reads at Q25 with fastp, ran MiXCR and retained productive beta chains. A total of about 93,000 clones appear in this sample, around 9.1% of them only once. The ten biggest clones cover around 9.2% of the sample. No treatment had been received by any patient before thyroid surgery. The source material was blood. These receptors were obtained from a female donor with papillary thyroid cancer or a benign thyroid nodule (not recorded which). Some clones in this sample may be carry-over from other donors' samples.

This clone has only a few counts. The chain has TRBV6-1 and TRBJ1-1, with D hard to call. CDR1 and CDR2 from the germline V gene are MNHNS and SASEGT. The germline V and J ends were trimmed by 8 bases and 1 base, with 17 bases remaining between them. CDR3 length equals 15 residues. This CDR3 is CASLRANGWNTEAFF. The CDR3 DNA reads as TGTGCCAGCTTGCGGGCCAACGGCTGGAACACTGAAGCTTTCTTT.

Details on this clone: Other DNA sequences of this sample code for an identical CDR3. CDR3 sequence reads: CAWSPGGAESTDTQYF. The CDR3 coding sequence is TGTGCCTGGAGCCCCGGGGGTGCTGAGAGCACAGATACGCAGTATTTT. The chain joins TRBV30 to TRBJ2-3; perhaps TRBD2 as D (6 bases). Germline CDR1 and CDR2: GTSNPN and SVGIG (reference sequence). Trimming pared 3 bases from V and 0 bases from J, leaving 16 bases between. The CDR3 is 16 residues long.

This chain connects TRBV6-1 to TRBJ2-7; D is uncertain. V was pared by 5 bases and J by 1 base, with 9 bases between. CDR1 and CDR2 from the germline V gene are MNHNS and SASEGT. The CDR3 extends over 13 amino acids. CDR3 region: CASSLLLSYEQYF. CDR3 bases: TGTGCCAGCAGTCTATTATTATCCTACGAGCAGTACTTC.

The genes are TRBV7-2 and TRBJ2-7; 8 bases are shared with TRBD1. With V trimmed by 2 bases and J by 3 bases, 3 bases remained unmatched. This CDR3 is 14 amino acids long. From germline, CDR1 is SGHTA and CDR2 FQGNSA. CDR3 coding DNA: TGTGCCAGCAGCTTACAGACAGGGGTCTACGAGCAGTACTTC. It codes for CASSLQTGVYEQYF.

This clone was detected many times. The chain has TRBV20-1 and TRBJ1-1, with 7 bases matching TRBD1. CDR1 DFQATT and CDR2 SNEGSKA come from the germline V gene (reference sequence). The CDR3 is made up of 13 amino acids. V dropped 3 bases and J dropped 3; count of bases not matched to a gene: 4. Here the CDR3 reads CSARNTGDTEAFF. CDR3 nucleotides: TGCAGTGCTAGGAACACAGGGGACACTGAAGCTTTCTTT.

This clone has ten or more counts. The chain uses TRBV15 and TRBJ2-1; D is perhaps TRBD1 or TRBD2 (5 bases each). Germline lookup yields CDR1 LNHNV and CDR2 YYDKDF (reference sequence). V gave up 3 bases and J gave up 4 bases, with 16 bases separating them. This CDR3 contains 16 residues. The CDR3 here is CATSRDWMGRYNEQFF. In DNA, the CDR3 is TGTGCCACCAGCAGGGATTGGATGGGACGATACAATGAGCAGTTCTTC. The variable domain in full, with the rest retrieved from reference TRBV15 and TRBJ2-1, is DAMVIQNPRYQVTQFGKPVTLSCSQTLNHNVMYWYQQKSSQAPKLLFHYYDKDFNNEADTPDNFQSRRPNTSFCFLDIRSPGLGDTAMYLCATSRDWMGRYNEQFFGPGTRLTVL.

In this sample, this clone turned up many times. The chain is built from TRBV6-6 and TRBJ2-1, with no clear D. This CDR3 contains 12 residues. From germline, CDR1 is MNHNY and CDR2 SVGAGI (reference sequence). Trimming removed 0 bases from V and 15 bases from J, with 12 bases in between. CDR3 region: CASSYSLLSWFF. CDR3 nucleotides: TGTGCCAGCAGTTACTCGCTTCTTTCGTGGTTCTTC.

This clone was seen ten or more times. The CDR3 protein is CASSVEPRDRPTYEQYF. In DNA, the CDR3 is TGCGCCAGCAGCGTTGAGCCCCGGGACAGGCCTACCTACGAGCAGTACTTC. V gene TRBV5-1 combines with J gene TRBJ2-7, with 8 nucleotides matching TRBD1. V trimming: 4 bases; J trimming: 2 bases; junction bases outside the gene matches: 14. The V gene's germline CDR1 is SGHRS and CDR2 YFSETQ. The CDR3 loop spans 17 amino acids.

This clone was counted many times. The chain employs TRBV6-1 and TRBJ1-1, with D possibly matching TRBD1 (6 bases). The CDR3 extends over 15 amino acids. V gave up 6 bases and J gave up 1 base, with 15 bases separating them. CDR1 is MNHNS, CDR2 SASEGT, per germline. CDR3 DNA sequence: TGTGCCAGCAGACTACAGGGAAGGAGGAACACTGAAGCTTTCTTT. This codes for CASRLQGRRNTEAFF.

The V gene is TRBV10-3, the J gene TRBJ2-7; 11 positions agree with TRBD1. In germline, CDR1 is ENHRY, CDR2 SYGVKD. CDR3 length equals 18 residues. The ends lost 6 bases at V and 3 bases at J; junction bases unmatched: 16. CDR3 sequence: CAISIPIAKGQGDYEQYF. CDR3 sequence (DNA): TGTGCCATCAGCATTCCAATCGCCAAGGGACAGGGGGACTACGAGCAGTACTTC.

The sample holds many counts of this clone. The rearrangement joins TRBV4-1 to TRBJ1-6, with 8 positions matching TRBD1. This CDR3 is 15 amino acids long. In germline, CDR1 is MGHRA, CDR2 YSYEKL. V lost 6 bases to trimming and J lost 9 bases; unmatched junction nucleotides: 10. CDR3 residues: CASSPADRVGSPLHF. CDR3 coding DNA: TGCGCCAGCAGTCCCGCGGACAGGGTTGGTTCACCCCTCCACTTT.

This clone was recorded at least ten times. The V gene is TRBV12-3 or TRBV12-4, the J gene TRBJ1-5; no firm D call. The V end lost 5 bases, the J end lost 9 bases, and 11 bases lay between the germline ends. The CDR3 totals 12 residues. The CDR3 DNA sequence: TGTGCCAGCAGTCGACCCGGAGGGCCCCAGCATTTT. It encodes CASSRPGGPQHF.

The rearrangement joins TRBV2 to TRBJ1-2; D uncertain. V shed 2 bases and J shed 8 bases, with 18 bases lying between them. The CDR3 runs 15 residues. CDR1 and CDR2 (germline): SNHLY, FYNNEI. The CDR3 nucleotides read TGTGCCAGCAGTGAATCCCGTGACTCCTGGCGGGGCTACACCTTC. Its translation: CASSESRDSWRGYTF.

This clone came up a few times. A clone one base away is much larger, so this may be a read error. The sample carries other DNA sequences with the same CDR3. The chain recombines TRBV27 with TRBJ2-2; 7 bases agree with TRBD1. In germline, CDR1 is MNHEY, CDR2 SMNVEV (reference sequence). V gave up 6 bases and J gave up 0 bases; unmatched junction bases: 13. The CDR3 spans 18 residues. CDR3 protein: CASSARGQTKTNTGELFF. DNA of the CDR3: TGTGCCAGCAGCGCCCGGGGACAGACCAAAACGAACACCGGGGAGCTGTTTTTT.

The table lists this clone with many counts. The gene calls are TRBV6-6 and TRBJ1-6, with TRBD1 as a possible D gene (5 bases). This CDR3 has 15 residues. Trimming took 2 bases from V and 4 from J, leaving 9 bases between them. The germline V gene has CDR1 MNHNY and CDR2 SVGAGI (reference sequence). CDR3 bases: TGTGCCAGCAGTTACGGCGGGGGATATAATTCACCCCTCCACTTT. It yields the protein CASSYGGGYNSPLHF.

V and J are TRBV19 and TRBJ1-1; D is undetermined. The CDR3 contains 17 residues. The V gene's germline CDR1 is LNHDA and CDR2 SQIVND (reference sequence). Deletions cut 7 bases from V and 3 bases from J, with 24 bases between. CDR3 in DNA: TGTGCCAGTACCGTCGCCCGCCGTGCGGGAAGGGACACTGAAGCTTTCTTT. It yields the protein CASTVARRAGRDTEAFF.

At least ten counts were recorded for this clone. The V call is TRBV5-1, the J call TRBJ2-7; 8 bases map to TRBD1. The CDR3 runs to 14 residues. Germline V gives CDR1 SGHRS, CDR2 YFSETQ. Germline trimming cut 7 bases from V and 2 bases from J; bases unmatched to any gene: 8. The CDR3, as DNA: TGCGCCAGCCACCGACAGGGGCATGCCTACGAGCAGTACTTC. This codes for CASHRQGHAYEQYF.

This clone was counted a few times. As DNA, the CDR3 is TGCAGTGCTAATAGCGGGGGAGACTCCTACGAGCAGTACTTC. The encoded protein is CSANSGGDSYEQYF. This chain joins TRBV20-1 and TRBJ2-7; the match to TRBD2 covers 9 bases. V was pared by 4 bases and J by 0 bases, with 4 bases of the junction left unmatched. Germline CDR1 is DFQATT and CDR2 is SNEGSKA (reference sequence). CDR3 length: 14 residues.

This clone has just a few counts. The junction and the germline gene differ at one end; a read error may be behind it. The chain links TRBV12-5 to TRBJ2-2; D perhaps matches TRBD2 (6 bases). Germline loops: CDR1 LGHNT, CDR2 FRNRAP. The CDR3 is 12 amino acids. In DNA, the CDR3 is TGTGCTAGTGGGTTGGGGGGCGGGGAGCTGTTTTTT. Translating gives CASGLGGGELFF. Full variable domain (remainder filled in from reference TRBV12-5 and TRBJ2-2): DARVTQTPRHKVTEMGQEVTMRCQPILGHNTVFWYRQTMMQGLELLAYFRNRAPLDDSGMPKDRFSAEMPDATLATLKIQPSEPRDSAVYFCASGLGGGELFFGEGSRLTVL.

In its sample, this clone was seen many times. This chain uses TRBV3-1 with TRBJ1-3; D is unresolved. This CDR3 comprises 13 residues. The V end lost 2 bases, the J end lost 2 bases, and 4 bases lay between the germline ends. The germline V gene encodes CDR1 LGHDT and CDR2 YNNKEL (reference sequence). DNA for the CDR3: TGTGCCAGCAGCCAACAGACTGGAAACACCATATATTTT. This sequence encodes CASSQQTGNTIYF.

The sample holds many counts of this clone. The gene calls are TRBV6-6 and TRBJ2-1; 8 positions agree with TRBD1. The ends lost 1 base at V and 7 bases at J; junction bases unmatched: 6. This CDR3 region has 15 residues. The germline gives CDR1 MNHNY, CDR2 SVGAGI (reference sequence). The CDR3 coding sequence is TGTGCCAGCAGTTACTTAGACAGGGGTAGGAATGAGCAGTTCTTC. Its translation is CASSYLDRGRNEQFF.

This clone was detected many times. This sequence joins TRBV14 and TRBJ2-1; possibly TRBD2 for D (6 bases). This CDR3 has 16 residues. CDR1 and CDR2 (germline): SGHDN, FVKESK. Trimming took 4 bases from V and 2 from J, leaving 15 bases between them. In DNA, the CDR3 is TGTGCCAGCAGCCGGCGGGGCCAGCGGACCTACAATGAGCAGTTCTTC. Amino acids: CASSRRGQRTYNEQFF.